This T cell receptor beta chain was captured in a study of T cells in Graves' hyperthyroidism and ophthalmopathy. Study-wide findings and caveats: Ophthalmopathy, which appeared later, was predicted by the model a median roughly 6.6 months before onset.

Per germline, CDR1 MNHNS and CDR2 SASEGT. V lost 7 bases to trimming and J lost 1 base, with 12 bases between them. This CDR3 has 14 residues. Amplified regions were TCR beta CDR3 sequences from RNA transcripts. The HTBI primer set served for first-round RT-PCR of the TCR CDR3. TCRdb called the multiplex PCR reads again in MiXCR, with one record for every CDR3 protein. The table shows a few hundred thousand distinct CDR3 sequences, with approximately 15% occurring only once. For the diagnoses, clinical symptoms, serum thyroxine and TRAb, thyroid ultrasound and orbital computed tomography were used. This sample holds PBMCs from 9.5 to 10 ml fresh peripheral blood. This clonotype was counted ten times or more. Its matching antigen is unknown.

This clonotype was obtained from a woman in her thirties with Graves' hyperthyroidism that later progressed to Graves' ophthalmopathy. Sequences were obtained from blood. The rearrangement links TRBV6-1 to TRBJ2-3; D is unclear. As DNA, the CDR3 is TGTGCCAGCACCCCCAAGGTCGGCACAGATACGCAGTATTTT. Translating gives CASTPKVGTDTQYF.